Listed below are T cell receptor beta chains from one sample, sequenced in a study of response to subunit inactivated influenza vaccine. TCRdb passed the RT-PCR reads through MiXCR, listing each CDR3 protein once. The sample yields just over 300,000 distinct CDR3 sequences, roughly 22% seen once. The specimen was PBMCs from blood, collected about 19 months after vaccination. These receptors were collected from a man between 50 and 70 years old who received an inactivated influenza vaccine. Each CDR3 is given with its conserved first and last residue. D genes are given only for firm matches. Size is stated for part of the rows, as once, few or many counts, or as a class when the clone is expanded.

D gene,V gene,clone size,J gene,CDR3 DNA,CDR3 protein
TRBD1,TRBV4-1,many,TRBJ1-1,TGCGCCAGCAGCCTACGGACAGGGCAGACTGAAGCTTTCTTT,CASSLRTGQTEAFF
.,TRBV7-8,few,TRBJ1-5,TGTGCCAGCAGCTTATATTCTGGACAAAGCAATCAGCCCCAGCATTTT,CASSLYSGQSNQPQHF
TRBD2,TRBV7-3,.,TRBJ2-1,TGTGCCAGCAGCTTATATGGGACTAGCTTAGACAATGAGCAGTTCTTC,CASSLYGTSLDNEQFF
TRBD1,TRBV12-3/TRBV12-4,many,TRBJ1-4,TGTGCCAGCAGTTTAGGGACAGGGGGCCTTGGTGAAAAACTGTTTTTT,CASSLGTGGLGEKLFF
TRBD2,TRBV11-2,.,TRBJ2-3,TGTGCCAGCAGCAACCGACTAGCGGGAGCGACAGATACGCAGTATTTT,CASSNRLAGATDTQYF
TRBD1,TRBV19,.,TRBJ2-5,TGTGCCAGTAGTATCGTGGCAGGGGGACAAGAGACCCAGTACTTC,CASSIVAGGQETQYF
TRBD2,TRBV12-3/TRBV12-4,.,TRBJ2-7,TGTGCCAGCAGTCCCGCGGGACTAGCGCTCTACGAGCAGTACTTC,CASSPAGLALYEQYF
.,TRBV6-2/TRBV6-3,few,TRBJ1-1,TGTGCCAGCAGAACCTCACTCGAAGCTTTCTTT,CASRTSLEAFF
.,TRBV10-3,few,TRBJ2-1,TGTGCCATCAGTGAGCATAGCGTCTCCTACAATGAGCAGTTCTTC,CAISEHSVSYNEQFF
.,TRBV20-1,.,TRBJ2-1,TGCAGTGCTAGGGCCTACAATGAGCAGTTCTTC,CSARAYNEQFF
TRBD1,TRBV12-3/TRBV12-4,few,TRBJ1-5,TGTGCCAGCAGCGGGACAGGGGGCGTTAATCAGCCCCAGCATTTT,CASSGTGGVNQPQHF
.,TRBV20-1,few,TRBJ1-1,TGCAGTGCTAACCCCGAAGGTAGGAACACTGAAGCTTTCTTT,CSANPEGRNTEAFF
TRBD2,TRBV9,few,TRBJ2-3,TGTGCCAGCAGCGTTAGCGGGCCTCGCACAGATACGCAGTATTTT,CASSVSGPRTDTQYF
.,TRBV5-1,many,TRBJ1-2,TGCGCCAGCAGCTTGACCGACACGCGGTGGGGCTACACCTTC,CASSLTDTRWGYTF
TRBD1,TRBV20-1,few,TRBJ1-6,TGCAGTGCTAAGAACAGGGGCCGTTCACCCCTCCACTTT,CSAKNRGRSPLHF
.,TRBV15,.,TRBJ2-7,TGTGCCACCAGCAGAGATCCAAAGACCGTGGGTTGGATCGAGCAGTACTTC,CATSRDPKTVGWIEQYF
TRBD1,TRBV7-9,many,TRBJ1-2,TGTGCCAGCAGCCCCGGGACAGGGGGAATAGGCTACACCTTC,CASSPGTGGIGYTF
.,TRBV19,.,TRBJ1-5,TGTGCCAGTAGTATCGGGGCCCCAGGGGATCAGCCCCAGCATTTT,CASSIGAPGDQPQHF
TRBD1,TRBV5-4,.,TRBJ1-6,TGTGCCAGCAGCGCAGGGGGCTCCTATAATTCACCCCTCCACTTC,CASSAGGSYNSPLHF
.,TRBV15,.,TRBJ1-1,TGTGCCACCAGCAAGGACGGCACTGAAGCTTTCTTT,CATSKDGTEAFF
.,TRBV6-5,few,TRBJ2-1,TGTGCCAGCAGGGGCCGGTACAATGAGCAGTTCTTC,CASRGRYNEQFF
TRBD1,TRBV6-1,.,TRBJ1-6,TGTGCCAGCAGTGAATGGGGACAGACATATTCACCCCTCCACTTT,CASSEWGQTYSPLHF
.,TRBV20-1,.,TRBJ2-3,TGCAGTGCCGGGGAGGCTAGCACAGATACGCAGTATTTT,CSAGEASTDTQYF
TRBD1,TRBV24-1,few,TRBJ2-2,TGTGCCACCCAGTTGCCGGGACAGGGGTTCGGGGAGCTGTTTTTT,CATQLPGQGFGELFF
.,TRBV25-1,many,TRBJ2-6,TGTGCCAGCAGTAAGGGGGAGGCCTCTGGGGCCAACGTCCTGACTTTC,CASSKGEASGANVLTF
TRBD1,TRBV5-6,few,TRBJ2-3,TGTGCCAGCAGTACCGGGACAGGGAGAACAGATACGCAGTATTTT,CASSTGTGRTDTQYF